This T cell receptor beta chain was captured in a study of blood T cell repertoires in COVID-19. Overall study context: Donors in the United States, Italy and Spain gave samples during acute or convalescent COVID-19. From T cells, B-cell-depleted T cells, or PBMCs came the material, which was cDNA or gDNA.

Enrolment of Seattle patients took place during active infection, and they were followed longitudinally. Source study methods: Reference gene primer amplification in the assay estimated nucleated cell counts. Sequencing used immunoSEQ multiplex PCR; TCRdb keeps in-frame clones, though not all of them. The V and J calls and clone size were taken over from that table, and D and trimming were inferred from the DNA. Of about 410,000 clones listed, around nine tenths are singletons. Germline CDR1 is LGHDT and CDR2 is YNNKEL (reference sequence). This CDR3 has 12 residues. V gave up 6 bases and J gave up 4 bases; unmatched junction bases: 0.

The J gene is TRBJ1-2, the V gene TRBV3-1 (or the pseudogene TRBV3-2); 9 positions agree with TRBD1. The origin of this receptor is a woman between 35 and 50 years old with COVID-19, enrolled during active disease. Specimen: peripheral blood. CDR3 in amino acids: CASRQGAYGYTF. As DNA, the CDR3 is TGTGCCAGCAGACAGGGGGCCTATGGCTACACCTTC.